The clone carrying this T cell receptor (beta chain) occurred a few times. The antigen is not known. The data are from a study of identical twins. Points from the study as a whole: Weaker excess twin sharing was observed in beta out-of-frame sequences.

TCRdb processed the 5' RACE reads anew with MiXCR; each CDR3 protein has one entry. The sample lists 400,000 to 550,000 distinct CDR3 sequences, 13% to 15% occurring once. This CDR3 has 13 amino acids. The germline V and J ends were trimmed by 6 bases and 2 bases, with 11 bases remaining between them. Germline V CDR1 and CDR2: MDHEN, SYDVKM. This same sample was also part of a study on yellow fever vaccine responses in identical twins.

The chain combines TRBV28 with TRBJ2-7; D is unclear. The material sequenced was CD4+ T cells sorted from blood. The sequence was obtained from a woman younger than 30 in good health. The CDR3 loop is CASRPLGPYEQYF. In nucleotides, the CDR3 is TGTGCCAGCAGGCCCCTTGGACCCTACGAGCAGTACTTC. The variable domain in full, completed from reference TRBV28 and TRBJ2-7, reads DVKVTQSSRYLVKRTGEKVFLECVQDMDHENMFWYRQDPGLGLRLIYFSYDVKMKEKGDIPEGYSVSREKKERFSLILESASTNQTSMYLCASRPLGPYEQYFGPGTRLTVT.